The rows below give T cell receptor beta chains drawn from one sample of a study of T cells in localized non-small cell lung cancer. Sequenced by immunoSEQ multiplex PCR; TCRdb stores in-frame clones only, minus some. The top ten hold approximately 2% of the sample, which has some 64,000 clones, 75% to 90% seen once. The source material was peripheral blood, sampled before any cancer treatment. These receptors all come from a woman aged 40-69 years with stage I lung adenocarcinoma. The CDR3 runs from the conserved cysteine through the conserved F or W. The D gene is left open where the match is weak. The listing skips clone size in some rows; elsewhere it reads once, few, many or a size class.

clone size: once
D gene: -
V gene: TRBV6-5
J gene: TRBJ1-4
CDR3 protein: CASSYGVGGGEKLFF
CDR3 DNA: TGTGCCAGCAGTTATGGTGTCGGTGGGGGTGAAAAACTGTTTTTT

clone size: -
D gene: TRBD1
V gene: TRBV7-9
J gene: TRBJ2-7
CDR3 protein: CASSGQGAPYEQYF
CDR3 DNA: TGTGCCAGCAGCGGCCAGGGGGCCCCCTACGAGCAGTACTTC

clone size: -
D gene: -
V gene: TRBV11-1
J gene: TRBJ1-1
CDR3 protein: CASSLAGTLEAFF
CDR3 DNA: TGTGCCAGCAGCTTAGCCGGGACACTTGAAGCTTTCTTT

clone size: few
D gene: -
V gene: TRBV4-1
J gene: TRBJ1-5
CDR3 protein: CASSQPGHVNSNQPQHF
CDR3 DNA: TGCGCCAGCAGCCAACCGGGCCACGTTAATAGCAATCAGCCCCAGCATTTT

clone size: -
D gene: -
V gene: TRBV5-4
J gene: TRBJ2-7
CDR3 protein: CASSSDVGLIYEQYF
CDR3 DNA: TGTGCCAGCAGCTCGGACGTCGGACTCATCTACGAGCAGTACTTC

clone size: few
D gene: TRBD1
V gene: TRBV6-1
J gene: TRBJ1-5
CDR3 protein: CASSADRGPGQPQHF
CDR3 DNA: TGTGCCAGCAGCGCGGACAGGGGGCCGGGGCAGCCCCAGCATTTT

clone size: -
D gene: TRBD1
V gene: TRBV7-2
J gene: TRBJ1-2
CDR3 protein: CASSLMTRTGEANGYTF
CDR3 DNA: TGTGCCAGCAGCTTAATGACGAGGACAGGGGAGGCTAATGGCTACACCTTC

clone size: few
D gene: -
V gene: TRBV9
J gene: TRBJ1-5
CDR3 protein: CASSAGPGRDQPQHF
CDR3 DNA: TGTGCCAGCAGCGCCGGACCGGGACGTGATCAGCCCCAGCATTTT

clone size: -
D gene: -
V gene: TRBV7-8
J gene: TRBJ1-2
CDR3 protein: CASSLGQRVYGYTF
CDR3 DNA: TGTGCCAGCAGCTTAGGGCAGAGGGTCTATGGCTACACCTTC

clone size: -
D gene: -
V gene: TRBV7-9
J gene: TRBJ1-1
CDR3 protein: CASSLTGGTEAFF
CDR3 DNA: TGTGCCAGCAGCTTAACCGGGGGAACTGAAGCTTTCTTT

clone size: -
D gene: -
V gene: TRBV5-1
J gene: TRBJ1-1
CDR3 protein: CASSRARDMGTEAFF
CDR3 DNA: TGCGCCAGCAGCCGGGCGAGGGATATGGGCACTGAAGCTTTCTTT

clone size: -
D gene: -
V gene: TRBV19
J gene: TRBJ2-5
CDR3 protein: CASSRGISETQYF
CDR3 DNA: TGTGCCAGTAGTAGGGGGATTTCAGAGACCCAGTACTTC

clone size: -
D gene: -
V gene: TRBV10-1
J gene: TRBJ2-2
CDR3 protein: CASSVSRGANTGELFF
CDR3 DNA: TGCGCCAGCAGTGTTTCCAGGGGCGCGAACACCGGGGAGCTGTTTTTT

clone size: -
D gene: TRBD1
V gene: TRBV28
J gene: TRBJ2-3
CDR3 protein: CASGTGYSTDTQYF
CDR3 DNA: TGTGCCAGCGGGACAGGGTACAGCACAGATACGCAGTATTTT

clone size: few
D gene: -
V gene: TRBV10-3
J gene: TRBJ1-3
CDR3 protein: CAISDRFSGNTIYF
CDR3 DNA: TGTGCCATCAGTGACAGGTTCTCTGGAAACACCATATATTTT

clone size: few
D gene: -
V gene: TRBV10-3
J gene: TRBJ2-7
CDR3 protein: CAISSEVSYEQYF
CDR3 DNA: TGTGCCATCAGTAGTGAGGTTTCCTACGAGCAGTACTTC

clone size: -
D gene: -
V gene: TRBV2
J gene: TRBJ1-4
CDR3 protein: CAIKSLVIEKLFF
CDR3 DNA: TGTGCCATAAAATCTCTAGTGATTGAAAAACTGTTTTTT

clone size: -
D gene: -
V gene: TRBV30
J gene: TRBJ2-7
CDR3 protein: CAWSPASDAEQYF
CDR3 DNA: TGTGCCTGGAGTCCTGCTTCGGATGCCGAGCAGTACTTC

clone size: -
D gene: -
V gene: TRBV7-6
J gene: TRBJ2-5
CDR3 protein: CASSLTSGTQYF
CDR3 DNA: TGTGCCAGCAGCTTAACTTCGGGGACCCAGTACTTC

clone size: medium-sized
D gene: -
V gene: TRBV7-9
J gene: TRBJ2-5
CDR3 protein: CASSLVGKETQYF
CDR3 DNA: TGTGCCAGCAGCTTAGTGGGCAAAGAGACCCAGTACTTC

clone size: -
D gene: -
V gene: TRBV7-9
J gene: TRBJ1-2
CDR3 protein: CASSFAQGSYGYTF
CDR3 DNA: TGTGCCAGCAGCTTTGCCCAGGGGTCCTATGGCTACACCTTC

clone size: -
D gene: -
V gene: TRBV6-1
J gene: TRBJ2-1
CDR3 protein: CASSGEGGSSYNEQFF
CDR3 DNA: TGTGCCAGCAGTGGAGAGGGGGGGAGCTCCTACAATGAGCAGTTCTTC

clone size: -
D gene: TRBD1
V gene: TRBV29-1
J gene: TRBJ1-2
CDR3 protein: CSVLPQGASQGYGYTF
CDR3 DNA: TGCAGCGTTTTGCCCCAGGGGGCCTCCCAAGGATATGGCTACACCTTC

clone size: -
D gene: TRBD2
V gene: TRBV28
J gene: TRBJ2-7
CDR3 protein: CASIRSSGGSYEQYF
CDR3 DNA: TGTGCCAGCATCCGATCTAGCGGGGGATCCTACGAGCAGTACTTC

clone size: -
D gene: -
V gene: TRBV25-1
J gene: TRBJ1-2
CDR3 protein: CASSDRKRNYGYTF
CDR3 DNA: TGTGCCAGCAGTGATCGTAAGCGTAACTATGGCTACACCTTC

clone size: once
D gene: TRBD2
V gene: TRBV27
J gene: TRBJ2-7
CDR3 protein: CANSGNSGRGEQYF
CDR3 DNA: TGTGCCAACAGTGGAAATAGCGGGAGAGGCGAGCAGTACTTC

clone size: once
D gene: -
V gene: TRBV10-3
J gene: TRBJ1-1
CDR3 protein: CAIRPIGGTEAFF
CDR3 DNA: TGTGCCATCAGGCCCATAGGGGGAACTGAAGCTTTCTTT

clone size: -
D gene: -
V gene: TRBV11-3
J gene: TRBJ2-2
CDR3 protein: CASSPGTGELFF
CDR3 DNA: TGTGCCAGCAGCCCAGGGACCGGGGAGCTGTTTTTT

clone size: -
D gene: -
V gene: TRBV6-5
J gene: TRBJ2-5
CDR3 protein: CASSPPDGMGTQYF
CDR3 DNA: TGTGCCAGCAGCCCCCCTGACGGCATGGGGACCCAGTACTTC

clone size: -
D gene: -
V gene: TRBV9
J gene: TRBJ2-2
CDR3 protein: CASSVLAVGTGELFF
CDR3 DNA: TGTGCCAGCAGCGTATTAGCGGTAGGAACCGGGGAGCTGTTTTTT

clone size: -
D gene: -
V gene: TRBV27
J gene: TRBJ2-7
CDR3 protein: CASSFGDSVYEQYF
CDR3 DNA: TGTGCCAGCAGTTTCGGTGACAGCGTCTACGAGCAGTACTTC

clone size: -
D gene: -
V gene: TRBV5-5
J gene: TRBJ2-1
CDR3 protein: CASSPTDRDTFSFF
CDR3 DNA: TGTGCCAGCAGCCCAACTGACCGGGACACCTTTTCGTTCTTC

clone size: -
D gene: -
V gene: TRBV5-6
J gene: TRBJ1-2
CDR3 protein: CASSLGGAANYGYTF
CDR3 DNA: TGTGCCAGCAGCTTAGGCGGGGCCGCTAACTATGGCTACACCTTC

clone size: -
D gene: -
V gene: TRBV5-1
J gene: TRBJ1-3
CDR3 protein: CASSWGTGGNTIYF
CDR3 DNA: TGCGCCAGCAGCTGGGGGACTGGGGGAAACACCATATATTTT

clone size: -
D gene: TRBD2
V gene: TRBV5-1
J gene: TRBJ2-7
CDR3 protein: CASSGTSGGQGEQYF
CDR3 DNA: TGCGCCAGCAGCGGGACTAGCGGGGGGCAAGGCGAGCAGTACTTC

clone size: once
D gene: TRBD1
V gene: TRBV5-1
J gene: TRBJ2-3
CDR3 protein: CASSVRSGQGSTDTQYF
CDR3 DNA: TGCGCCAGCAGCGTGAGATCGGGACAGGGAAGCACAGATACGCAGTATTTT